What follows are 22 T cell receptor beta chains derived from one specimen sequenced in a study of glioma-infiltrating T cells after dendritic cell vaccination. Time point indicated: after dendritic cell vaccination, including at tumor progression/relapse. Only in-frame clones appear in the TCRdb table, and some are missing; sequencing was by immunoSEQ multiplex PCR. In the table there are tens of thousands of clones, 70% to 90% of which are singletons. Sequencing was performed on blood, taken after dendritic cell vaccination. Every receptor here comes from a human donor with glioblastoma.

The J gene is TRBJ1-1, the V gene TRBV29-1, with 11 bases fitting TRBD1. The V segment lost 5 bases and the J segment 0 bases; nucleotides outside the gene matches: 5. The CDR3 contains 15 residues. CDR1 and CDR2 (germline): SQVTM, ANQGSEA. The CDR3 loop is CSVTGTGGMNTEAFF. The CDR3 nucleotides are TGCAGCGTTACTGGGACAGGGGGGATGAACACTGAAGCTTTCTTT.

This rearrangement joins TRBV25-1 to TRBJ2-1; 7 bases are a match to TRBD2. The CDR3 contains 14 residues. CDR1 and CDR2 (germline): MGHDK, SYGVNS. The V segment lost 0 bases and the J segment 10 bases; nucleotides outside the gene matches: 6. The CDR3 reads CASSEYGTKVEQFF. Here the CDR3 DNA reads TGTGCCAGCAGTGAATATGGGACTAAAGTCGAGCAGTTCTTC.

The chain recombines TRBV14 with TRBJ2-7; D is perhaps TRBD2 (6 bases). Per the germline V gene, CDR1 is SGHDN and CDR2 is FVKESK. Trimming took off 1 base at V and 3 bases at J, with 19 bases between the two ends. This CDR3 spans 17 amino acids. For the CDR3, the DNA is TGTGCCAGCAGCCAAGGAATACTGTCCGGAGGGGACTACGAGCAGTACTTC. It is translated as CASSQGILSGGDYEQYF.

The CDR3 region has the DNA TGTGCCAGCAGTCAACAGGGAGGGTCGGATACGCAGTATTTT. This encodes CASSQQGGSDTQYF. This chain links TRBV7-6 with TRBJ2-3; a possible D gene is TRBD2 (7 bases). The V and J ends lost 6 bases and 6 bases respectively, with 16 bases between them. Per germline, CDR1 SGHVS and CDR2 FNYEAQ. This CDR3 contains 14 residues.

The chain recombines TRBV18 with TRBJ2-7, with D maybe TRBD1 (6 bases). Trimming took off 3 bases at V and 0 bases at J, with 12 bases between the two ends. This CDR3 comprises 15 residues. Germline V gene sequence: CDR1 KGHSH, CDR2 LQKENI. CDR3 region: CASSPLMDSSYEQYF. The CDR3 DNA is TGTGCCAGCTCACCCCTGATGGACAGCTCCTACGAGCAGTACTTC.

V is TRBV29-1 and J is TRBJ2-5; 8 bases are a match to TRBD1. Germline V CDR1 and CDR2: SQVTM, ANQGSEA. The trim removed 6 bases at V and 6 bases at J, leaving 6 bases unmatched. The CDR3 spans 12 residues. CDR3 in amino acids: CSVRTGRQTQYF. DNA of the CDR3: TGCAGCGTACGGACAGGGCGGCAGACCCAGTACTTC.

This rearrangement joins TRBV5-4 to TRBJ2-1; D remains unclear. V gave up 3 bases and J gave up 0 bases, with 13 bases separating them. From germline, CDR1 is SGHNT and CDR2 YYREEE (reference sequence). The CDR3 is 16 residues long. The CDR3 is CASSYGRRSSYNEQFF. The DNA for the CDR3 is TGTGCCAGCAGCTATGGAAGGCGGAGCTCCTACAATGAGCAGTTCTTC.

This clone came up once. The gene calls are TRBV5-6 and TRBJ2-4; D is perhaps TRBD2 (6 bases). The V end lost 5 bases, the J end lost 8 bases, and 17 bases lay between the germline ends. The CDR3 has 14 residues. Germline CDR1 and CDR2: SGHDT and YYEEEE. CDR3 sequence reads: CASSTGLAVHIQYF. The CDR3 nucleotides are TGTGCCAGCAGTACGGGACTCGCTGTCCACATTCAGTACTTC.

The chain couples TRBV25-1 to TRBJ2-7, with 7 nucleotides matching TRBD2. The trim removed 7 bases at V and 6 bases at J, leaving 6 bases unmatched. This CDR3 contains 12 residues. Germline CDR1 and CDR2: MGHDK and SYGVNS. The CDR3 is CASTAGVSEQYF. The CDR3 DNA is TGTGCCAGCACCGCGGGGGTAAGCGAGCAGTACTTC.

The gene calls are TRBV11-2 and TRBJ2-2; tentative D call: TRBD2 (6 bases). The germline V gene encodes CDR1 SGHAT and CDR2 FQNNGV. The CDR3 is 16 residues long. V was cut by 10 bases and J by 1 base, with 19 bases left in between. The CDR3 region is CATRRRGTLNTGELFF. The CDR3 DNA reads TGTGCCACCCGAAGACGGGGGACCCTGAACACCGGGGAGCTGTTTTTT.

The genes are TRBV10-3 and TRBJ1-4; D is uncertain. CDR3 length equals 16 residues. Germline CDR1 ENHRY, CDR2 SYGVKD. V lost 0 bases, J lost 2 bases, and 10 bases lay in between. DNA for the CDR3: TGTGCCATCAGTGAGTCGAGGAACCCGACTAATGAAAAACTGTTTTTT. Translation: CAISESRNPTNEKLFF.

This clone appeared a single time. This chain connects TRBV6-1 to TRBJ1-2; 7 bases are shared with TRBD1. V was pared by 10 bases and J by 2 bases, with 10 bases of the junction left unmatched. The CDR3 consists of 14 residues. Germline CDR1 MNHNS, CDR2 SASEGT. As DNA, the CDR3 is TGTGCCAATCGACCGGGCAGGGGGAACTATGGCTACACCTTC. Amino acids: CANRPGRGNYGYTF.

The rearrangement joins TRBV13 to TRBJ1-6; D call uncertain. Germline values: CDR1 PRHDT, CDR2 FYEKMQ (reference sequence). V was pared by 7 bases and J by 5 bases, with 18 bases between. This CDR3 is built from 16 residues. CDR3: CASNLGPKRNNSPLHF. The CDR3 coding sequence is TGTGCCAGCAATCTAGGCCCGAAGCGGAATAATTCACCCCTCCACTTT.

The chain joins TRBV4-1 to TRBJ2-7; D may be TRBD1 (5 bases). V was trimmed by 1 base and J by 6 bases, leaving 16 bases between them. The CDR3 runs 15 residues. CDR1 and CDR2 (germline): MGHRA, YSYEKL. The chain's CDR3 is CASSQGPGWGGEQYF. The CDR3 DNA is TGCGCCAGCAGCCAAGGGCCTGGATGGGGCGGCGAGCAGTACTTC.

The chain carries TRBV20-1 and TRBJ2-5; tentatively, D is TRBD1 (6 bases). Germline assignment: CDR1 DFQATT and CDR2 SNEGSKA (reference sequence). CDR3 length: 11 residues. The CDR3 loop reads CAAGEQETQYF. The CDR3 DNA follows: TGCGCGGCAGGGGAGCAAGAGACCCAGTACTTC.

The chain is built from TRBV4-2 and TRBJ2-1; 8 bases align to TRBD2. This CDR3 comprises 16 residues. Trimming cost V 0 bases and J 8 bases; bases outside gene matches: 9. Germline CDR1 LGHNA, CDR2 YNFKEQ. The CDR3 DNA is TGTGCCAGCAGCCAAGAGTTTCGGGGGGGCCAGGATGAGCAGTTCTTC. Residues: CASSQEFRGGQDEQFF.

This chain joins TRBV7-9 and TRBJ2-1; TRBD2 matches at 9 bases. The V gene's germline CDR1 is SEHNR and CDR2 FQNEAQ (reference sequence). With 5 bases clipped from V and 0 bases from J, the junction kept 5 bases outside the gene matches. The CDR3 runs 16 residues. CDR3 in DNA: TGTGCCAGCAGCCCGCGGGGGGGGAGCTCCTACAATGAGCAGTTCTTC. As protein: CASSPRGGSSYNEQFF.

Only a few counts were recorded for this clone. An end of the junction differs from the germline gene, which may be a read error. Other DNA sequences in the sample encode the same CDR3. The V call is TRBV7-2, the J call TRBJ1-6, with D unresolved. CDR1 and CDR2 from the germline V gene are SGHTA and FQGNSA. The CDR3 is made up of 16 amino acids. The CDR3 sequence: CASSLGWRSYNSPLHF. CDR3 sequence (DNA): TGTGCCAGCAGCCTAGGATGGAGGTCCTATAATTCCCCCCTCCACTTT. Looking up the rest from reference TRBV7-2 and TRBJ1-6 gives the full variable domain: GAGVSQSPSNKVTEKGKDVELRCDPISGHTALYWYRQSLGQGLEFLIYFQGNSAPDKSGLPSDRFSAERTGGSVSTLTIQRTQQEDSAVYLCASSLGWRSYNSPLHFGNGTRLTVT.

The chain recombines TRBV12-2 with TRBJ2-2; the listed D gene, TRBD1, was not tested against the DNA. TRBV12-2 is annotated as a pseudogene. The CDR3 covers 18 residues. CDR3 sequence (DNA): TGTGCAAGTCGCTTAGCCCAAACAGGACGAACGAACACCGGGGAGCTGTTTTTT. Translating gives CASRLAQTGRTNTGELFF.

This chain's CDR3 is CASSEQGARYGYTF. The CDR3 DNA follows: TGTGCCAGCAGTGAGCAGGGGGCGAGGTATGGCTACACCTTC. The chain is built from TRBV6-1 and TRBJ1-2; 8 nucleotides agree with TRBD1. Germline lookup yields CDR1 MNHNS and CDR2 SASEGT. This CDR3 comprises 14 residues. Trimming at V came to 3 bases and at J to 5 bases, leaving 5 bases not matched to a gene.

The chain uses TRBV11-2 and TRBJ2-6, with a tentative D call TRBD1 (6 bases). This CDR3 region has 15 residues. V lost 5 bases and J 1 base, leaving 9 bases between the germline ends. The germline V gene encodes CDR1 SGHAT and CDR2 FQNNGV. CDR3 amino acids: CASSITGSGANVLTF. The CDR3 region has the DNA TGTGCCAGCAGCATTACAGGGTCTGGGGCCAACGTCCTGACTTTC.

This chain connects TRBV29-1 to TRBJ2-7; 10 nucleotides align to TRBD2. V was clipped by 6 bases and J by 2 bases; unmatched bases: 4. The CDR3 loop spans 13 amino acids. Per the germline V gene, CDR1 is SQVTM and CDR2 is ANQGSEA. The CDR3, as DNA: TGCAGCGTGAAGGGACTAGCGACCTACGAGCAGTACTTC. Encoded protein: CSVKGLATYEQYF.